This passage covers 12 T cell receptor beta chains from one sample sequenced in a study of tissue T cells after allogeneic stem cell transplantation. The protocol was immunoSEQ multiplex PCR, while the TCRdb copy is restricted to in-frame clones and leaves out a portion. Of 15,000 to 20,000 clones listed, approximately 70% are singletons. Sequences were obtained from spleen. The receptors here all came from a female BALB/c mouse in good health. The strain's MHC type: H2-d.

Worth noting for this clone: Any gene name here is a mouse gene name. The read terminates 1 residue before the CDR3 end, so the remaining end is supplied by the germline J gene. This chain links TRBV5 with TRBJ2-5; 11 positions agree with TRBD2. Germline lookup yields CDR1 LGHNA and CDR2 YNLKQL (reference sequence). This CDR3 has 16 amino acids. The ends lost 5 bases at V and 5 bases at J; junction bases unmatched: 9. The CDR3 is CASSTEAGLGGDTQYF. The sequenced CDR3 bases are TGTGCCAGCAGCACCGAGGCAGGACTGGGGGGAGACACCCAGTAC.

Regarding this clone: Gene names and germline match the mouse. The CDR3 extends 1 residue past the end of the read, so its final part is completed from the germline J gene. V gene TRBV2 combines with J gene TRBJ2-2; D remains ambiguous. Germline V gives CDR1 LGHNA, CDR2 YSYQKL. The CDR3 length is 12 residues. The V and J ends lost 3 bases and 2 bases respectively, with 1 base between them. The sequenced CDR3 bases are TGTGCCAGCAGCCAGAACACCGGGCAGCTCTAC. Encoded protein: CASSQNTGQLY. The entire CDR3 protein reads CASSQNTGQLYF.

This clone has a handful of counts. Gene names and germline match the mouse. Coverage ceases 1 residue before the CDR3 finishes, and the germline J gene fills in the end. The gene calls are TRBV2 and TRBJ1-2; possible D gene TRBD1, 5 bases. This CDR3 is 15 amino acids long. The germline CDR1 and CDR2 sequences are LGHNA and YSYQKL. V was clipped by 0 bases and J by 3 bases, with 11 bases between them. The chain's CDR3 is CASSQEWGRHSDYTF. The part of the CDR3 DNA that was read is TGTGCCAGCAGCCAAGAGTGGGGGAGGCACTCCGACTACACC. The full variable domain, in which reference TRBV2 and TRBJ1-2 provide the parts outside the CDR3, is DPKIIQKPKYLVAVTGSEKILICEQYLGHNAMYWYRQSAKKPLEFMFSYSYQKLMDNQTASSRFQPQSSKKNHLDLQITALKPDDSATYFCASSQEWGRHSDYTFGSGTRLLVI.

About this clone itself: Gene names are the mouse ones. The read ends 1 residue before the CDR3 terminus; that terminus is restored from the germline J gene. The genes are TRBV1 and TRBJ2-3; tentatively, D is TRBD2 (5 bases). The V end was cut by 4 bases, the J end by 1 base, with 6 bases between. Per the germline V gene, CDR1 is NSQYPW and CDR2 is LRSPGD (reference sequence). The CDR3 has 13 residues. CDR3 amino acids: CTCSGWGAETLYF. CDR3 bases read: TGCACCTGCAGTGGCTGGGGTGCAGAAACGCTGTAT.

Regarding this clone: The gene names given are mouse names. The DNA ends 1 residue before the CDR3 does, and the rest of the CDR3 is filled in from the germline J gene. The V and J genes are TRBV13-1 and TRBJ1-6; 8 nucleotides match TRBD1. TRBJ1-6 is an ORF; its function is uncertain. Germline V gene sequence: CDR1 NSHNY, CDR2 SYGAGN. CDR3 length equals 14 residues. The junction had 2 bases not matched to a gene; V was cut back by 2 bases and J by 7 bases. The CDR3 sequence is CASSDRGRNSPLYF. The part of the CDR3 DNA that was read is TGTGCCAGCAGTGACAGGGGGCGGAATTCGCCCCTCTAC.

Note on this clone: Gene names are mouse gene names. The missing CDR3 end, 1 residue past where the read stops, is filled in from the germline J gene. V usage is TRBV31 and J usage is TRBJ2-5; 8 bases match TRBD1. The germline V gene has CDR1 GKSSPN and CDR2 SITVG. V was pared by 2 bases and J by 3 bases, with 4 bases of the junction left unmatched. The CDR3 is 14 amino acids. CDR3 DNA, as far as it was read: TGTGCCTGGAGTTCCCGGGACAGGCAAGACACCCAGTAC. Amino acids: CAWSSRDRQDTQY. The full CDR3 protein is CAWSSRDRQDTQYF.

A word on this clone: Gene and germline names: mouse. The identical CDR3 is also encoded by other nucleotide sequences in the sample. The CDR3 protein is CASGDAWVYEQYF. Incomplete CDR3 DNA: TGTGCCAGCGGTGATGCTTGGGTTTATGAACAGTAC. V usage is TRBV13-2 and J usage is TRBJ2-7; D ambiguous. Read sequence stops 1 residue before the CDR3 end, and the germline J gene provides the missing end. V was clipped by 0 bases and J by 4 bases, with 8 bases between them. The germline gives CDR1 NNHNN, CDR2 SYGAGS (reference sequence). The CDR3 is 13 amino acids.

A remark on this clone: Gene names are mouse gene names. CDR3: CTCSADWGQTYEQYF. CDR3 DNA, as far as it was read: TGCACCTGCAGTGCAGATTGGGGACAGACCTATGAACAGTAC. This chain links TRBV1 with TRBJ2-7; 7 positions agree with TRBD1. Read sequence stops 1 residue before the CDR3 end, and the germline J gene provides the missing end. Trimming cost V 0 bases and J 2 bases; bases outside gene matches: 4. CDR3 size: 15 residues. Looked up from germline, CDR1 is NSQYPW and CDR2 is LRSPGD (reference sequence).

Concerning this clone itself: Gene names and germline refer to mouse. The read finishes 1 residue shy of the CDR3 end, and the germline J gene is used to complete it. The chain carries TRBV5 and TRBJ2-2; the match to TRBD1 covers 8 bases. Per the germline V gene, CDR1 is LGHNA and CDR2 is YNLKQL (reference sequence). The V gene end was trimmed by 0 bases and the J gene end by 5 bases; junction bases not matched to a gene: 5. CDR3 length equals 16 residues. CDR3 in amino acids: CASSQEGRGRTGQLYF. The covered CDR3 bases are TGTGCCAGCAGCCAAGAAGGCAGGGGGCGGACCGGGCAGCTCTAC.

In the case of this clone: Mouse names are used for the genes. Read coverage stops 1 residue before the CDR3 terminus; the germline J gene supplies the remainder. This chain links TRBV14 with TRBJ2-5; 11 bases are a match to TRBD2. Per the germline V gene, CDR1 is SGHDT and CDR2 is FRDEAV. This CDR3 comprises 14 residues. J was trimmed by 3 bases and V by 5 bases; bases with no gene match: 2. The CDR3 protein is CASSRLGGQDTQYF. CDR3 bases read: TGTGCCAGCAGCCGACTGGGGGGGCAAGACACCCAGTAC.

Concerning this clone itself: Gene names and germline match the mouse. The read ends 1 residue before the CDR3 terminus; that terminus is restored from the germline J gene. This rearrangement joins TRBV5 to TRBJ2-3; tentatively, D is TRBD1 (5 bases). CDR1 LGHNA and CDR2 YNLKQL come from the germline V gene (reference sequence). The V end lost 4 bases, the J end lost 3 bases, and 11 bases lay between the germline ends. The CDR3 loop spans 14 amino acids. Incomplete CDR3 DNA: TGTGCCAGCAGCCTCAGGGTCGGGGCAGAAACGCTGTAT. Amino acids: CASSLRVGAETLY. The full-length CDR3 reads as CASSLRVGAETLYF.

A word on this clone: Mouse names are used for the genes. The missing CDR3 end, 1 residue past where the read stops, is filled in from the germline J gene. The V and J genes are TRBV4 and TRBJ2-7; TRBD1 matches at 9 bases. Germline V gives CDR1 LGHDT, CDR2 YNNKQL (reference sequence). Trimming took 4 bases from V and 0 from J; bases not matched to a gene: 1. This CDR3 is 14 amino acids long. CDR3 DNA, as far as it was read: TGTGCCAGCAGCTTGACAGGGGGCTCCTATGAACAGTAC. This sequence encodes CASSLTGGSYEQY. From start to end, the CDR3 is CASSLTGGSYEQYF.